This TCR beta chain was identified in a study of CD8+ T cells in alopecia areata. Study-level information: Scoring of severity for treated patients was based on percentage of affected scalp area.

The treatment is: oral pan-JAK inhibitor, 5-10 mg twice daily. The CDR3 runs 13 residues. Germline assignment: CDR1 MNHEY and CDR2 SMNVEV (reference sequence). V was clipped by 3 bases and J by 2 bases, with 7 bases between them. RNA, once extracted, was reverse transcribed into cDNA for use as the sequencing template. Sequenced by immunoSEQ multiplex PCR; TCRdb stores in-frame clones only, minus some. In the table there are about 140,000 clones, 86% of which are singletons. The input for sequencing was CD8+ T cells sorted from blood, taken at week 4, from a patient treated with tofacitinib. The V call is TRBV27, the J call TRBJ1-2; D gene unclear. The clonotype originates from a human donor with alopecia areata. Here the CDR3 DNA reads TGTGCCAGCAGTTTTGCAGCCAACTATGGCTACACCTTC. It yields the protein CASSFAANYGYTF.